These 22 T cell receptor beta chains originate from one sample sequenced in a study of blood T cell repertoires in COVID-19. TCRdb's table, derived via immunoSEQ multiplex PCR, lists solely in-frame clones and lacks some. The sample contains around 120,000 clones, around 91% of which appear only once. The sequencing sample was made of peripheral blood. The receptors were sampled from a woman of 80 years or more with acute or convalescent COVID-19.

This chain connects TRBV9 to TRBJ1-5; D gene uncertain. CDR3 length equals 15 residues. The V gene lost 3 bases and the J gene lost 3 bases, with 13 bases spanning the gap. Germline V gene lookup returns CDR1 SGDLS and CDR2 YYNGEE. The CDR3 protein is CASSAVGLSNQPQHF. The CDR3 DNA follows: TGTGCCAGCAGCGCGGTAGGACTCTCCAATCAGCCCCAGCATTTT. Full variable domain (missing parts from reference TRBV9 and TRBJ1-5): DSGVTQTPKHLITATGQRVTLRCSPRSGDLSVYWYQQSLDQGLQFLIQYYNGEERAKGNILERFSAQQFPDLHSELNLSSLELGDSALYFCASSAVGLSNQPQHFGDGTRLSIL.

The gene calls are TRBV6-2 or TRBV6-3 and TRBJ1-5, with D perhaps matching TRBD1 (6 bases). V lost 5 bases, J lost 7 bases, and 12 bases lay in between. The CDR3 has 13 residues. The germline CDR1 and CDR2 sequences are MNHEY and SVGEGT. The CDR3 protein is CASSQGHSQPQHF. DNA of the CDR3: TGTGCCAGCAGTCAGGGACATTCACAGCCCCAGCATTTT.

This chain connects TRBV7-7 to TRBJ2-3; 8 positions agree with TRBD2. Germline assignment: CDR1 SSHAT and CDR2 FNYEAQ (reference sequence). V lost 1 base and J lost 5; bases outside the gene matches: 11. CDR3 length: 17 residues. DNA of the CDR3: TGTGCCAGCAGCTTAGGGGTTGCGGGGGGCCCGCAAGATACGCAGTATTTT. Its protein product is CASSLGVAGGPQDTQYF. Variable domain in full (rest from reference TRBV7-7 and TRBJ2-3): GAGVSQSPRYKVTKRGQDVTLRCDPISSHATLYWYQQALGQGPEFLTYFNYEAQPDKSGLPSDRFSAERPEGSISTLTIQRTEQRDSAMYRCASSLGVAGGPQDTQYFGPGTRLTVL.

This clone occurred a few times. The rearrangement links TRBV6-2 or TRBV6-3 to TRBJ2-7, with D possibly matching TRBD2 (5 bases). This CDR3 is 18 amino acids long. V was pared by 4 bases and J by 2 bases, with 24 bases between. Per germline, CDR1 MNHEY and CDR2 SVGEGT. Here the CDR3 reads CASSFELRASHSTYEQYF. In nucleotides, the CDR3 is TGTGCCAGCAGTTTCGAGTTACGGGCTAGCCATTCGACCTACGAGCAGTACTTC.

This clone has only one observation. The CDR3 DNA follows: TGTGCCAGTAGTGCTACCGGGACAGGGTTCGAGCAGTACTTC. Amino acid sequence: CASSATGTGFEQYF. The chain combines TRBV19 with TRBJ2-7; 9 bases agree with TRBD1. Germline CDR1 and CDR2: LNHDA and SQIVND (reference sequence). J was trimmed by 6 bases and V by 5 bases; bases with no gene match: 8. This CDR3 is 14 amino acids long.

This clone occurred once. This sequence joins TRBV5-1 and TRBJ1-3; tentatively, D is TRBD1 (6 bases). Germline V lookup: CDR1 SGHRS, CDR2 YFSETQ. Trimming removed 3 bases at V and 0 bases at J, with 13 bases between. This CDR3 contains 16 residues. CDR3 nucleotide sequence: TGCGCCAGCAGCTGGACAGAGCTTAACTCTGGAAACACCATATATTTT. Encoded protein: CASSWTELNSGNTIYF.

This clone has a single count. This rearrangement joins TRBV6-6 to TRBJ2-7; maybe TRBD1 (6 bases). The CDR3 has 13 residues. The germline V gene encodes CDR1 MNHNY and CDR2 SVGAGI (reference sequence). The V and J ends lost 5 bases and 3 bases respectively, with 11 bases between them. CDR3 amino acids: CASSQKDSYEQYF. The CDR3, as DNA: TGTGCCAGCAGTCAAAAGGACAGCTACGAGCAGTACTTC.

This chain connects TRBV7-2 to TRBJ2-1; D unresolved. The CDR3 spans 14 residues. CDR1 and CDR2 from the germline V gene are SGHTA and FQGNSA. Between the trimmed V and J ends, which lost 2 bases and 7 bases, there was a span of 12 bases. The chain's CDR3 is CASSLPGSWNEQFF. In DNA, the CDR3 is TGTGCCAGCAGCTTACCCGGGTCGTGGAATGAGCAGTTCTTC.

CDR3 sequence reads: CASSFTNTEAFF. The CDR3 nucleotides read TGCGCCAGCAGCTTCACAAACACTGAAGCTTTCTTT. The V gene is TRBV5-1, the J gene TRBJ1-1; D is uncertain. The V end lost 2 bases, the J end lost 2 bases, and 4 bases lay between the germline ends. Germline V gene sequence: CDR1 SGHRS, CDR2 YFSETQ. The CDR3 spans 12 residues.

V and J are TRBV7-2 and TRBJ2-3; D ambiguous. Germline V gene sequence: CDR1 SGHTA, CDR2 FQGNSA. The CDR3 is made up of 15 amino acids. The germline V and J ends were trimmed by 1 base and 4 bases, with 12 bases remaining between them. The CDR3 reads CASSLVGFSADTQYF. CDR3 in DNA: TGTGCCAGCAGCTTAGTGGGCTTTTCCGCAGATACGCAGTATTTT. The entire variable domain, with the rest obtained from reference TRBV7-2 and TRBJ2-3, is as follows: GAGVSQSPSNKVTEKGKDVELRCDPISGHTALYWYRQSLGQGLEFLIYFQGNSAPDKSGLPSDRFSAERTGGSVSTLTIQRTQQEDSAVYLCASSLVGFSADTQYFGPGTRLTVL.

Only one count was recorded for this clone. This chain's CDR3 is CASSIDRGNQPQHF. The CDR3 region has the DNA TGTGCCAGTAGTATAGACAGGGGCAATCAGCCCCAGCATTTT. The chain carries TRBV19 and TRBJ1-5, with D possibly TRBD1 on 5 matching bases. CDR1 and CDR2 (germline): LNHDA, SQIVND (reference sequence). The CDR3 is made up of 14 amino acids. Trimming removed 0 bases from V and 2 bases from J, with 5 bases in between.

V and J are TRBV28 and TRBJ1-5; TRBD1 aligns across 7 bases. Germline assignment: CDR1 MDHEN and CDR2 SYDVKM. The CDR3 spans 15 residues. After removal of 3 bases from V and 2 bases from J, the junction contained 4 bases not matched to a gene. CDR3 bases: TGTGCCAGCAGTTTCTTAGACAGGGGCAATCAGCCCCAGCATTTT. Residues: CASSFLDRGNQPQHF.

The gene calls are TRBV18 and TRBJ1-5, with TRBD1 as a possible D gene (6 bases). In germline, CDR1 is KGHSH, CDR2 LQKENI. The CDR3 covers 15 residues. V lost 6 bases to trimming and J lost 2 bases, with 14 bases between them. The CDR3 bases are TGTGCCAGCTCGCGTTTACAGGGCGGCAATCAGCCCCAGCATTTT. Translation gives CASSRLQGGNQPQHF.

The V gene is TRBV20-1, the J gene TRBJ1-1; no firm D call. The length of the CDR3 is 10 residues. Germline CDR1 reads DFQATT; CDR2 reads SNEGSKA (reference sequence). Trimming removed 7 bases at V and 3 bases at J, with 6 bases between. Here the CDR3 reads CSVEDTEAFF. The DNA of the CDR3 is TGCAGTGTAGAAGACACTGAAGCTTTCTTT.

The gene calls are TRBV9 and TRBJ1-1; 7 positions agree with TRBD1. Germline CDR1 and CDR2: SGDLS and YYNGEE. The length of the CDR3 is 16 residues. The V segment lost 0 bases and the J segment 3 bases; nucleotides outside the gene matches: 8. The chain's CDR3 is CASSVAGDSKYTEAFF. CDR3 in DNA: TGTGCCAGCAGCGTAGCTGGGGACAGCAAATACACTGAAGCTTTCTTT.

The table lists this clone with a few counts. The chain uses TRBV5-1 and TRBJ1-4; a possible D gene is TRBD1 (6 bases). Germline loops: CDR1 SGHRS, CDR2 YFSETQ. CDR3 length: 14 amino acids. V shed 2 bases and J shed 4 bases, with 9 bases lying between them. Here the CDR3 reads CASSLQGINEKLFF. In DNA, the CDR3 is TGCGCCAGCAGCTTACAGGGTATTAATGAAAAACTGTTTTTT. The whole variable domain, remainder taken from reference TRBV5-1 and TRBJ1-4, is KAGVTQTPRYLIKTRGQQVTLSCSPISGHRSVSWYQQTPGQGLQFLFEYFSETQRNKGNFPGRFSGRQFSNSRSEMNVSTLELGDSALYLCASSLQGINEKLFFGSGTQLSVL.

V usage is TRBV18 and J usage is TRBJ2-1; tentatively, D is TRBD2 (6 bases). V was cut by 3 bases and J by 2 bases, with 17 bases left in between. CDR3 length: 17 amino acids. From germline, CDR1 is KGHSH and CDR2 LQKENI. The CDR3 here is CASSPLSGSGTYNEQFF. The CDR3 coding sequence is TGTGCCAGCTCACCCCTCAGTGGTAGCGGAACCTACAATGAGCAGTTCTTC.

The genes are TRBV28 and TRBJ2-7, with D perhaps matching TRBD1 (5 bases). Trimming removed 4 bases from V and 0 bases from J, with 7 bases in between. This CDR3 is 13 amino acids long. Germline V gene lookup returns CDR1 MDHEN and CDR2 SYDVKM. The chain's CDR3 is CASSYGASYEQYF. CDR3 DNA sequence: TGTGCCAGCAGTTATGGGGCCTCCTACGAGCAGTACTTC.

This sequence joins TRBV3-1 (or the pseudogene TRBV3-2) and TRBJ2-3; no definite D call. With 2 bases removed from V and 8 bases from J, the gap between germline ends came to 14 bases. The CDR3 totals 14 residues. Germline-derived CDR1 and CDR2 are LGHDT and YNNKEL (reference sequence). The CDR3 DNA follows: TGTGCCAGCAGCCAACCCGGCTTCCCAGGTACGCAGTATTTT. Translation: CASSQPGFPGTQYF.

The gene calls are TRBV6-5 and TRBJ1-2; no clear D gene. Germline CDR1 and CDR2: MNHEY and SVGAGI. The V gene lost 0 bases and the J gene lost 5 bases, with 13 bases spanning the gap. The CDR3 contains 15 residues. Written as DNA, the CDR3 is TGTGCCAGCAGTTACTCCCACCGGGGAACATATGGCTACACCTTC. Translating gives CASSYSHRGTYGYTF.

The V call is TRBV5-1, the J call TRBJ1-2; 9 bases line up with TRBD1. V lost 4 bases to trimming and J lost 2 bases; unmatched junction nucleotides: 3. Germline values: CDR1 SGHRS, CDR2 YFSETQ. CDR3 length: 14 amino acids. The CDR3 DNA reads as TGCGCCAGCAGCCCGACAGGGGGGAACTATGGCTACACCTTC. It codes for CASSPTGGNYGYTF.

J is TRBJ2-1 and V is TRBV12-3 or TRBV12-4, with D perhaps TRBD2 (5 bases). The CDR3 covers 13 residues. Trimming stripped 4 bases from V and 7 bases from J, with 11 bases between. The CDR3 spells CASSSPRTNEQFF. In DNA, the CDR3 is TGTGCCAGCAGTTCCCCCCGGACTAATGAGCAGTTCTTC.